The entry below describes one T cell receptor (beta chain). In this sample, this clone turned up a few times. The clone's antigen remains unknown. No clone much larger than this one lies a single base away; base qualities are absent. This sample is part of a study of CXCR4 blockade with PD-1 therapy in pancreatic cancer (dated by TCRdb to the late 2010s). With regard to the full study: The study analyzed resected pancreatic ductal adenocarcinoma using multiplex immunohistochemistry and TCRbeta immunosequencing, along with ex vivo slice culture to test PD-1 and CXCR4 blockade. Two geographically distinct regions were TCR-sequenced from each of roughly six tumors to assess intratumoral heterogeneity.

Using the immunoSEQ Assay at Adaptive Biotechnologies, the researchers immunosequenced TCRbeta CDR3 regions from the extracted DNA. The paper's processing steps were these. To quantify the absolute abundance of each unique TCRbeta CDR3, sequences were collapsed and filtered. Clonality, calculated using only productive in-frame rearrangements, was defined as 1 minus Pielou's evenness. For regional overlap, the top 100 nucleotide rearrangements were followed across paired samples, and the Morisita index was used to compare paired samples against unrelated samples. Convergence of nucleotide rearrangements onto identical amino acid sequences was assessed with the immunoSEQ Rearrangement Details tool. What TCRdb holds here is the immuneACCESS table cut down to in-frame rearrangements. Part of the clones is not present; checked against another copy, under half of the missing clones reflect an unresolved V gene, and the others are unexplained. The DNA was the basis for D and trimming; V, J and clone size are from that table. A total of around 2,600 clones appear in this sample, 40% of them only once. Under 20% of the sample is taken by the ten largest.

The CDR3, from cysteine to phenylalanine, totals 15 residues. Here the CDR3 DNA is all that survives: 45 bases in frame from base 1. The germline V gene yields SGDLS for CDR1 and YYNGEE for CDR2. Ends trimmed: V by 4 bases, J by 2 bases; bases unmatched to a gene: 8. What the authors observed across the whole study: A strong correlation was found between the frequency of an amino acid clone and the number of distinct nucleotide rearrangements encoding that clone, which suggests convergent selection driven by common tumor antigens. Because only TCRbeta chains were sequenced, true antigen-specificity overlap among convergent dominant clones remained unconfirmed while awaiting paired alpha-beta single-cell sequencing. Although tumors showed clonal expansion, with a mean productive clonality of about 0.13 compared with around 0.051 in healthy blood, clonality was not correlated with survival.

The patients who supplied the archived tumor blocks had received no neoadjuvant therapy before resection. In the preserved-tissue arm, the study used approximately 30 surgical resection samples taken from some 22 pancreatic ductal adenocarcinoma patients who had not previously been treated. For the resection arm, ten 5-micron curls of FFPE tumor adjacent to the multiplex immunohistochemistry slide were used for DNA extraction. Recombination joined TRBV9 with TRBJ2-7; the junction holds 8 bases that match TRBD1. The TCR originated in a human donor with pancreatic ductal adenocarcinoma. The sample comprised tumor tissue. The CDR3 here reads CASSHGQGGTYEQYF. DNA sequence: TGTGCCAGCAGCCATGGACAGGGAGGCACCTACGAGCAGTACTTC.